The 5 T cell receptor beta chains below come from one sample, sequenced in a study of control samples from healthy donors and cancer patients. Clones were read by immunoSEQ multiplex PCR, and TCRdb kept only the in-frame ones, dropping some. The sample yields approximately 80,000 clones, around nine tenths seen once. The sequenced sample was blood. These receptors were taken from a woman between 50 and 59 years old in good health.

The V and J genes are TRBV11-2 and TRBJ1-1; no firm D call. Trimming pared 3 bases from V and 0 bases from J, leaving 5 bases between. This CDR3 is built from 13 residues. CDR1 is SGHAT, CDR2 FQNNGV, per germline. CDR3 region: CASSLVMNTEAFF. The CDR3 bases are TGTGCCAGCAGCTTGGTGATGAACACTGAAGCTTTCTTT.

V is TRBV5-1 and J is TRBJ1-5; D is unclear. The CDR3 runs to 13 residues. V was trimmed by 0 bases and J by 4 bases, leaving 5 bases between them. Germline V gene sequence: CDR1 SGHRS, CDR2 YFSETQ. The CDR3 is CASSLDYNQPQHF. The CDR3 bases are TGCGCCAGCAGCTTGGACTATAATCAGCCCCAGCATTTT.

V usage is TRBV20-1 and J usage is TRBJ1-1; D not certain. This CDR3 is 11 amino acids long. Germline loops: CDR1 DFQATT, CDR2 SNEGSKA (reference sequence). V shed 0 bases and J shed 8 bases, with 7 bases lying between them. DNA for the CDR3: TGCAGTGCTAGAGATAAAGTGGAAGCTTTCTTT. This translates into CSARDKVEAFF.

The chain combines TRBV19 with TRBJ2-7, with 9 positions matching TRBD1. The CDR3 runs to 15 residues. Per germline, CDR1 LNHDA and CDR2 SQIVND (reference sequence). J lost 3 bases, V lost 4 bases, and 7 bases had no gene match. Written as DNA, the CDR3 is TGTGCCAGTAGTAGAGGACAGGGGACCTTCTACGAGCAGTACTTC. Its protein product is CASSRGQGTFYEQYF.

V usage is TRBV4-1 and J usage is TRBJ2-1; D is perhaps TRBD1 (5 bases). Germline V gene data show CDR1 as MGHRA and CDR2 as YSYEKL. The CDR3 has 14 residues. V was pared by 3 bases and J by 6 bases, with 12 bases between. The CDR3 DNA follows: TGCGCCAGCAGCCATGTACAGGTTCCCAATGAGCAGTTCTTC. Its translation is CASSHVQVPNEQFF.